Presented here are 20 T cell receptor beta chains from one specimen sequenced in a study of CXCR3-negative and CXCR3-positive naive CD8 T cells. Carrying UMI labels, the TRB cDNA libraries were prepared through 5' RACE. TCRdb re-called the 5' RACE reads; one entry per CDR3 protein, DNA not given. The table for this sample gives some 130,000 distinct CDR3 sequences. What was sequenced was naive CXCR3- CD8+ T cells from blood. The subset here: CD45RO-CCR7+CD27+CD95- naive CD8+ T cells lacking CXCR3 (TNR3-). The receptors come from a human donor in good health. Some clones in this sample may be carry-over from other donors' samples.

The V gene is TRBV5-5, the J gene TRBJ1-5. The germline gives CDR1 SGHKS, CDR2 YYEKEE (reference sequence). This CDR3 has 15 residues. The CDR3 sequence: CASSVDGVLRQPQHF.

V gene TRBV5-1 combines with J gene TRBJ1-1. Germline V CDR1 and CDR2: SGHRS, YFSETQ. There are 12 residues in the CDR3. The CDR3 here is CASSTANTEAFF.

The V and J genes are TRBV11-2 and TRBJ2-1. The V gene's germline CDR1 is SGHAT and CDR2 FQNNGV. This CDR3 has 12 residues. CDR3 protein: CASSSDSNEQFF.

This rearrangement joins TRBV29-1 to TRBJ2-5; the D call of TRBD2 rests on TCRdb alone, since no DNA is present to check it. Germline CDR1 reads SQVTM; CDR2 reads ANQGSEA. The CDR3 runs 13 residues. CDR3 residues: CSVEVTSKETQYF.

This rearrangement joins TRBV28 to TRBJ2-2. The germline gives CDR1 MDHEN, CDR2 SYDVKM. The CDR3 spans 15 residues. CDR3 sequence: CASSFMSVNTGELFF.

V and J are TRBV6-5 and TRBJ2-1; TCRdb picks TRBD1, but there is no DNA to check that call. Germline V gene data show CDR1 as MNHEY and CDR2 as SVGAGI. This CDR3 has 16 amino acids. This CDR3 is CASSWDEDRGYNEQFF.

This chain connects TRBV29-1 to TRBJ2-4; no DNA is available, so the TRBD1 call from TCRdb remains unchecked. Per germline, CDR1 SQVTM and CDR2 ANQGSEA. The CDR3 runs 14 residues. CDR3 sequence reads: CSVDTGVPKNIQYF.

This chain links TRBV10-3 with TRBJ1-2. The CDR3 is 14 residues long. Per germline, CDR1 ENHRY and CDR2 SYGVKD. The CDR3 sequence is CAISEEGGNYGYTF.

This sequence joins TRBV29-1 and TRBJ2-3; without DNA, the TCRdb call of TRBD1 cannot be checked. The CDR3 is 15 amino acids. Germline CDR1 reads SQVTM; CDR2 reads ANQGSEA. The CDR3 is CSATPGQGGTDTQYF.

V gene TRBV7-2 combines with J gene TRBJ2-3. CDR1 is SGHTA, CDR2 FQGNSA, per germline. The CDR3 sequence is 16 residues long. CDR3: CASSLEVFRTYGTQYF.

V gene TRBV20-1 combines with J gene TRBJ2-1; TCRdb proposes TRBD2, but this gene call is untestable without DNA. This CDR3 is built from 15 residues. Per germline, CDR1 DFQATT and CDR2 SNEGSKA (reference sequence). CDR3: CSATSAGGDYNEQFF.

The V and J genes are TRBV20-1 and TRBJ1-1; TCRdb names TRBD1, which stays unverified in the absence of DNA. Germline V CDR1 and CDR2: DFQATT, SNEGSKA (reference sequence). The CDR3 runs 15 residues. CDR3: CSAYYRDRGPTEAFF.

The chain joins TRBV7-8 to TRBJ2-7; with no DNA, the TCRdb D assignment of TRBD1 cannot be verified. This CDR3 is 19 amino acids long. The germline CDR1 and CDR2 sequences are SGHVS and FQNEAQ. CDR3 sequence: CAMSENPVVRDRVSYEQYF.

This chain joins TRBV2 and TRBJ2-1. CDR1 is SNHLY and CDR2 is FYNNEI in the germline V gene. CDR3 length: 14 amino acids. CDR3 sequence reads: CASSEAQTHNEQFF.

The chain is built from TRBV7-9 and TRBJ1-2; without DNA, the TCRdb call of TRBD1 cannot be checked. CDR1 is SEHNR and CDR2 is FQNEAQ in the germline V gene (reference sequence). The CDR3 runs to 15 residues. Here the CDR3 reads CASSSYDRGIRGYTF.

The chain is built from TRBV2 and TRBJ2-7; with no DNA, the TCRdb D assignment of TRBD1 cannot be verified. Germline assignment: CDR1 SNHLY and CDR2 FYNNEI. This CDR3 has 14 amino acids. The chain's CDR3 is CASGDGKSSYEQYF. The whole variable domain, remainder taken from reference TRBV2 and TRBJ2-7, is EPEVTQTPSHQVTQMGQEVILRCVPISNHLYFYWYRQILGQKVEFLVSFYNNEISEKSEIFDDQFSVERPDGSNFTLKIRSTKLEDSAMYFCASGDGKSSYEQYFGPGTRLTVT.

This sequence joins TRBV20-1 and TRBJ2-1; TCRdb gives TRBD1 as the D gene, but with no DNA this cannot be confirmed. Germline-derived CDR1 and CDR2 are DFQATT and SNEGSKA (reference sequence). This CDR3 contains 13 residues. The CDR3 spells CSARATHAREQFF.

The J gene is TRBJ2-3, the V gene TRBV28; TCRdb's assignment of TRBD1 cannot be checked, as there is no DNA. The CDR3 totals 15 residues. Germline lookup yields CDR1 MDHEN and CDR2 SYDVKM. The CDR3 sequence is CASSSRGHGTDTQYF.

The V call is TRBV4-3, the J call TRBJ2-3; TCRdb indicates TRBD2, and absent DNA this call remains unverified. The germline V gene encodes CDR1 LGHNA and CDR2 YSLEER. This CDR3 comprises 18 residues. The chain's CDR3 is CASSQDYGAGREEDTQYF.

The J gene is TRBJ1-4, the V gene TRBV7-8; no DNA is available, so the TRBD1 call from TCRdb remains unchecked. The germline gives CDR1 SGHVS, CDR2 FQNEAQ. The CDR3 sequence is 14 residues long. CDR3 in amino acids: CASSSDRPNEKLFF.